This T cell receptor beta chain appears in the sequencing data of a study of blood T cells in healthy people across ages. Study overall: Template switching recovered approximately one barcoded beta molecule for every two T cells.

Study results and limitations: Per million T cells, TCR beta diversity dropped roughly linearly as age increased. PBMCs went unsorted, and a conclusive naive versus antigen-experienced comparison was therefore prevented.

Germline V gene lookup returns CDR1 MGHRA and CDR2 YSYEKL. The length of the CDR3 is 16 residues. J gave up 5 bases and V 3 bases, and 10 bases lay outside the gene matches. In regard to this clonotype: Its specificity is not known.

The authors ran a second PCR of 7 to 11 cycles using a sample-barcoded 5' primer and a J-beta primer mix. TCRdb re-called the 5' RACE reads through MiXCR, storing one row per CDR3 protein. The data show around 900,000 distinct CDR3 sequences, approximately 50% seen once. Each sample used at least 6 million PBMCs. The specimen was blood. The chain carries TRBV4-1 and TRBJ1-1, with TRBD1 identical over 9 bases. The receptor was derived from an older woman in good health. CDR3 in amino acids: CASSHPNRDRATEAFF. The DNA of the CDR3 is TGCGCCAGCAGCCACCCGAACCGGGACAGGGCAACTGAAGCTTTCTTT.